This T cell receptor beta chain was retrieved from a study of cytomegalovirus exposure and HLA in healthy donors. Trimming took 5 bases from V and 3 from J; bases not matched to a gene: 6. Germline V gene sequence: CDR1 MNHEY, CDR2 SVGAGI. The CDR3 covers 15 residues. The study ran its PCR with 60 Vbeta and 13 Jbeta primers. Clones were sequenced by immunoSEQ multiplex PCR, and TCRdb holds only the in-frame ones, with some missing. The sample has about 160,000 clones; 80% to 85% are singletons. The sequence was obtained from a boy between 2 and 10 years old in good health and CMV-seronegative. Sequences were obtained from PBMCs. The chain carries TRBV6-5 and TRBJ2-1; 8 nucleotides line up with TRBD1. For the CDR3, the DNA is TGTGCCAGCAGTCGCCCGGGACAGGTCTACAATGAGCAGTTCTTC. This encodes CASSRPGQVYNEQFF.